These 20 T cell receptor beta chains came from one sample sequenced in a study of vaccination and CD4 T cells after COVID-19. Treatment in this sample: approximately 11-day PBMC culture with coronavirus spike peptide pools or control peptides (ViraFEST assay). The antigens these receptors bind are not known. Sequenced with the Oncomine TCR Beta short-read assay was DNA taken from cultured CD4+ T cells. TCRdb re-called the PCR reads with MiXCR, one entry per CDR3 protein. The table lists about 14,000 distinct CDR3 sequences, 55% of them singletons. Sequenced input: CD4+ T cells from blood, cultured in vitro. The receptors were sampled from a human donor who had recovered from COVID-19.

CDR3 amino acids: CASSRDRASQAFF. In nucleotides, the CDR3 is TGTGCCAGTAGTAGGGACAGGGCGTCACAAGCTTTCTTT. The chain couples TRBV19 to TRBJ1-1; 9 nucleotides line up with TRBD1. Unmatched junction bases numbered 6, after V lost 4 bases and J lost 9 bases. The CDR3 covers 13 residues. The germline gives CDR1 LNHDA, CDR2 SQIVND (reference sequence).

The count of this clonotype is one. This chain connects TRBV19 to TRBJ2-2; 10 nucleotides agree with TRBD2. This CDR3 is 17 amino acids long. Losses at the gene ends were 3 bases for V and 6 bases for J; bases not matched to a gene: 10. Germline V CDR1 and CDR2: LNHDA, SQIVND (reference sequence). CDR3 DNA sequence: TGTGCCAGTAGTATCAGGCCTAGCGGGAGCTTAGCCGGGGAGCTGTTTTTT. It is translated as CASSIRPSGSLAGELFF.

The chain combines TRBV9 with TRBJ2-5; D may be TRBD1 (6 bases). V gave up 3 bases and J gave up 2 bases, with 14 bases separating them. The CDR3 is made up of 15 amino acids. Per germline, CDR1 SGDLS and CDR2 YYNGEE. CDR3 coding DNA: TGTGCCAGCAGCGCCCAGACAGGACGGCAAGAGACCCAGTACTTC. Protein: CASSAQTGRQETQYF.

The chain combines TRBV10-2 with TRBJ2-7; 8 bases fit TRBD2. CDR3 length equals 14 residues. Trimming at V came to 8 bases and at J to 2 bases, leaving 8 bases not matched to a gene. Germline CDR1 is WSHSY and CDR2 is SAAADI. CDR3 coding DNA: TGCGCCAGCCCCGGACGGCGGGAGGCCTACGAGCAGTACTTC. Its translation is CASPGRREAYEQYF.

The chain carries TRBV6-5 and TRBJ1-1, with 7 bases matching TRBD1. This CDR3 spans 14 amino acids. V lost 2 bases to trimming and J lost 5 bases; unmatched junction nucleotides: 5. Germline assignment: CDR1 MNHEY and CDR2 SVGAGI. CDR3 loop: CASSYNRGLTEAFF. Written as DNA, the CDR3 is TGTGCCAGCAGTTACAACAGGGGATTGACTGAAGCTTTCTTT.

The chain carries TRBV20-1 and TRBJ1-5, with D uncertain. Trimming took off 3 bases at V and 3 bases at J, with 9 bases between the two ends. The CDR3 runs 13 residues. The germline gives CDR1 DFQATT, CDR2 SNEGSKA (reference sequence). The CDR3 DNA sequence: TGCAGTGCTAGTGAAGGTATCAATCAGCCCCAGCATTTT. Protein product: CSASEGINQPQHF.

The rearrangement uses TRBV7-6 and TRBJ2-1, with 10 bases fitting TRBD2. CDR1 is SGHVS, CDR2 FNYEAQ, per germline. The length of the CDR3 is 17 residues. V lost 5 bases to trimming and J lost 0 bases; unmatched junction nucleotides: 7. The CDR3 DNA sequence: TGTGCCAGCAGCCAACTAGCGGGATTGAGCTCCTACAATGAGCAGTTCTTC. It translates to CASSQLAGLSSYNEQFF.

The CDR3: CASSLARSDTQYF. In DNA, the CDR3 is TGTGCCAGCAGCTTGGCCCGGTCGGATACGCAGTATTTT. The chain joins TRBV7-2 to TRBJ2-3; unclear D gene. Trimming left V 3 bases short and J 6 bases short, with 10 bases between. This CDR3 spans 13 amino acids. CDR1 SGHTA and CDR2 FQGNSA come from the germline V gene.

V and J are TRBV7-2 and TRBJ2-1, with D perhaps matching TRBD2 (5 bases). The CDR3 spans 16 residues. V shed 2 bases and J shed 8 bases, with 19 bases lying between them. The germline V gene has CDR1 SGHTA and CDR2 FQGNSA. CDR3 region: CASSLQRGLPGDEQFF. CDR3 bases: TGTGCCAGCAGCTTACAACGAGGGTTACCGGGCGATGAGCAGTTCTTC.

The V gene is TRBV29-1, the J gene TRBJ2-1, with D possibly being TRBD2 (6 bases). CDR3 length: 11 residues. The germline CDR1 and CDR2 sequences are SQVTM and ANQGSEA. V shed 7 bases and J shed 10 bases, with 14 bases lying between them. This CDR3 is CSARGTGEQFF. CDR3 DNA sequence: TGCAGCGCCCGCGGGACTGGCGAGCAGTTCTTC.

The J gene is TRBJ1-4, the V gene TRBV7-2; 10 bases fit TRBD1. The CDR3 runs to 14 residues. Unmatched junction bases numbered 5, after V lost 5 bases and J lost 8 bases. Germline CDR1 reads SGHTA; CDR2 reads FQGNSA. The CDR3: CASSIDRGREKLFF. As DNA, the CDR3 is TGTGCCAGCAGCATAGACAGGGGGCGAGAAAAACTGTTTTTT.

This clonotype was observed a handful of times. J is TRBJ1-5 and V is TRBV7-6, with 7 positions matching TRBD1. Losses at the gene ends were 1 base for V and 5 bases for J; bases not matched to a gene: 8. CDR1 and CDR2 (germline): SGHVS, FNYEAQ. The CDR3 is 16 residues long. CDR3 amino acids: CASSLGRDSHYQPQHF. DNA for the CDR3: TGTGCCAGCAGCTTAGGGCGGGACAGCCATTATCAGCCCCAGCATTTT.

The sample holds a few counts of this clonotype. The chain carries TRBV14 and TRBJ1-2, with TRBD1 matching 7 bases. The CDR3 length is 14 residues. Germline assignment: CDR1 SGHDN and CDR2 FVKESK. V was clipped by 2 bases and J by 4 bases; unmatched bases: 4. The CDR3 is CASSQRQGAYGYTF. CDR3 sequence (DNA): TGTGCCAGCAGCCAACGACAGGGAGCCTATGGCTACACCTTC.

The rearrangement joins TRBV30 to TRBJ2-6; possibly TRBD1 for D (5 bases). CDR1 GTSNPN and CDR2 SVGIG come from the germline V gene (reference sequence). V lost 0 bases and J 5 bases, leaving 11 bases between the germline ends. The CDR3 is made up of 15 amino acids. Here the CDR3 DNA reads TGTGCCTGGAGTGTACTGGCAGGGCGGGCCAACGTCCTGACTTTC. It yields the protein CAWSVLAGRANVLTF.

This chain links TRBV20-1 with TRBJ2-1, with 11 bases lining up with TRBD2. Trimming removed 5 bases from V and 6 bases from J; junction bases left unmatched: 12. The CDR3 sequence is 16 residues long. Germline V lookup: CDR1 DFQATT, CDR2 SNEGSKA (reference sequence). This CDR3 is CSASYPGLAGGNEQFF. The CDR3, as DNA: TGCAGTGCTTCCTATCCGGGGCTAGCGGGAGGCAATGAGCAGTTCTTC.

The V gene is TRBV18, the J gene TRBJ2-2, with D tentatively TRBD1 (6 bases). This CDR3 comprises 13 residues. Germline V CDR1 and CDR2: KGHSH, LQKENI. V was shortened by 1 base and J by 6 bases, with 6 bases between the two germline ends. CDR3 nucleotides: TGTGCCAGCTCACCACAGGGGGCCGGGGAGCTGTTTTTT. Its translation is CASSPQGAGELFF.

There are a few counts of this clonotype. This CDR3 reads CASSSFGRPVNTEAFF. The CDR3 DNA reads as TGTGCCAGCAGTTCATTCGGACGGCCTGTGAACACTGAAGCTTTCTTT. The chain uses TRBV28 and TRBJ1-1, with D uncertain. The CDR3 runs to 16 residues. Germline V lookup: CDR1 MDHEN, CDR2 SYDVKM. The V and J ends lost 4 bases and 0 bases respectively, with 15 bases between them.

This clonotype has more than one count but fewer than ten. This sequence joins TRBV20-1 and TRBJ2-5; 9 bases are a match to TRBD2. The germline V gene has CDR1 DFQATT and CDR2 SNEGSKA (reference sequence). V lost 0 bases to trimming and J lost 3 bases; unmatched junction nucleotides: 2. The CDR3 has 14 residues. CDR3 DNA sequence: TGCAGTGCTAGAGAGGCTAGCGGGAAAGAGACCCAGTACTTC. Protein product: CSAREASGKETQYF.

The V and J genes are TRBV2 and TRBJ2-3; 9 nucleotides match TRBD1. V dropped 3 bases and J dropped 7; count of bases not matched to a gene: 11. The germline V gene encodes CDR1 SNHLY and CDR2 FYNNEI. CDR3 length equals 16 residues. CDR3 coding DNA: TGTGCCAGCAGTGACCATTCCGGGACAGGGAGCAATACGCAGTATTTT. Translation: CASSDHSGTGSNTQYF.

This clonotype has just one count. The chain uses TRBV5-1 and TRBJ1-1; 7 bases agree with TRBD1. The germline V gene encodes CDR1 SGHRS and CDR2 YFSETQ. This CDR3 has 15 residues. Trimming removed 4 bases from V and 2 bases from J; junction bases left unmatched: 8. The CDR3 region has the DNA TGCGCCAGCAGCAGCCTCCGGGACAGAAACACTGAAGCTTTCTTT. Its translation: CASSSLRDRNTEAFF.